This TCR beta chain was sequenced for a study of PD-L1 blockade in urothelial cancer. About the study: Males with urothelial cancer arising in the bladder constituted about 85% of the roughly 30 patients. There were a median of around 140,000 T cells in blood samples.

Time point defined: peripheral blood 6 weeks after treatment start. Trimming cost V 4 bases and J 12 bases, with 19 bases left between them. The germline V gene has CDR1 MDHEN and CDR2 SYDVKM. The CDR3 contains 14 residues. Comments on this clone: Its antigen is unknown.

Only in-frame clones appear in the TCRdb table, and some are missing; sequencing was by immunoSEQ multiplex PCR. The table lists roughly 25,000 clones, approximately 81% of them singletons, with 1.6% in the top ten. Study-level points and caveats: Survival was better when pretreatment blood TCR clonality fell below the median.

The input for sequencing was PBMCs, taken around atezolizumab (anti-PD-L1) treatment. The chain uses TRBV28 and TRBJ2-1, with D tentatively TRBD2 (6 bases). The sequence derives from a man aged 65 to 79 with urothelial cancer. CDR3 DNA sequence: TGTGCCAGCAGTTCTCCGCGGGGAATCTATGGGCAGTTCTTC. Its translation: CASSSPRGIYGQFF.